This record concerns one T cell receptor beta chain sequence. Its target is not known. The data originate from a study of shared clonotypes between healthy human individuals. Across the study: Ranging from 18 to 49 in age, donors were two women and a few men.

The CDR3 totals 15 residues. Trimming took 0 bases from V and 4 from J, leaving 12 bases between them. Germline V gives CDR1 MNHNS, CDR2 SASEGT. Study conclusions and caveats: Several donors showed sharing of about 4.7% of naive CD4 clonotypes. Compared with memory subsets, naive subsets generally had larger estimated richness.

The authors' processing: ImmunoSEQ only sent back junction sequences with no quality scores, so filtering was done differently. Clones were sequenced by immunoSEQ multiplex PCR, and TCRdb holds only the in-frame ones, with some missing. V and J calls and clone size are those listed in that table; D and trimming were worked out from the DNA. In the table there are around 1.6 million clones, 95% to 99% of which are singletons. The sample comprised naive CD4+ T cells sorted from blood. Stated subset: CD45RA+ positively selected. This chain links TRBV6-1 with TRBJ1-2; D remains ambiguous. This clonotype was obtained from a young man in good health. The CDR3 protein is CASSEAILNVYGYTF. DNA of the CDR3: TGTGCCAGCAGTGAAGCCATCTTGAACGTCTATGGCTACACCTTC.